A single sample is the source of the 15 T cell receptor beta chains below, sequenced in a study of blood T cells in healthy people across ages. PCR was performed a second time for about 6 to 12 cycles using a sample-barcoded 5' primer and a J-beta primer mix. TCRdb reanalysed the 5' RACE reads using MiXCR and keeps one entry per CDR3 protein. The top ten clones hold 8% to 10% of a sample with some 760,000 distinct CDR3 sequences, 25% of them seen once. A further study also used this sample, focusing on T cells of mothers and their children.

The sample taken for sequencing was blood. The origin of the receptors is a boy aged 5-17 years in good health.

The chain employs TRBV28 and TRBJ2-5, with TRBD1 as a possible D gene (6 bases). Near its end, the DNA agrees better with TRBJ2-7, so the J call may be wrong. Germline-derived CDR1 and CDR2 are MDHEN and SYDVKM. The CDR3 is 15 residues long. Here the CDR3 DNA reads TGTGCCAGCAGGCTAAAACAGGGTTCCCCCTACGAGCAGTACTTC. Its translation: CASRLKQGSPYEQYF.

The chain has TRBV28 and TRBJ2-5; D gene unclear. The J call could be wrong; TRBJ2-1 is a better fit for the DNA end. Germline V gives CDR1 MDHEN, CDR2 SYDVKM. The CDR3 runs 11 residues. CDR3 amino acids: CASSYYPEQFF. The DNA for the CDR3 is TGTGCCAGCAGTTATTATCCTGAGCAGTTCTTC.

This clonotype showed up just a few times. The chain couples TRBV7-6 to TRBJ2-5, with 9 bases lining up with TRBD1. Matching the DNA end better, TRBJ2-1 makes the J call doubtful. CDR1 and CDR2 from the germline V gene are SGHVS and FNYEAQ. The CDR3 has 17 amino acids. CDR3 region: CASSSRRGGQGSNEQFF. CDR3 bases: TGTGCCAGCAGCTCCCGAAGAGGGGGACAGGGTTCAAATGAGCAGTTCTTC.

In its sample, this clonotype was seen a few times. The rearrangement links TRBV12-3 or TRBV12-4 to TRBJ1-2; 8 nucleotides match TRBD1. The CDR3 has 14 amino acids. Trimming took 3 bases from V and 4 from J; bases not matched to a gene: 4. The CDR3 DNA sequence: TGTGCCAGCAGTTTCGGACAGGGTGGCTATGGCTACACCTTC. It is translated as CASSFGQGGYGYTF.

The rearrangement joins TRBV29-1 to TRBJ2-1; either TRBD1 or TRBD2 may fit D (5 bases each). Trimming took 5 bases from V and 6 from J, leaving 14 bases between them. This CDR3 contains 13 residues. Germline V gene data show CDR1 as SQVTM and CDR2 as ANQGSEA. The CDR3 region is CSVPPGPANEQFF. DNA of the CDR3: TGCAGCGTTCCCCCGGGACCAGCCAATGAGCAGTTCTTC.

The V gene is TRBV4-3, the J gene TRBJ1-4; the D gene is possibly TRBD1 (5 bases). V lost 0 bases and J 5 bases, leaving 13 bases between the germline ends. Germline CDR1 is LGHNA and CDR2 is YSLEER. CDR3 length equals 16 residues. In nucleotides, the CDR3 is TGCGCCAGCAGCCAAGATGGGGCAACAGAGAATGAAAAACTGTTTTTT. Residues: CASSQDGATENEKLFF.

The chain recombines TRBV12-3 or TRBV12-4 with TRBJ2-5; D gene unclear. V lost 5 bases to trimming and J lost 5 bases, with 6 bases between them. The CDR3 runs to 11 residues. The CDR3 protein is CASSQMETQYF. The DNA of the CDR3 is TGTGCCAGCAGTCAAATGGAGACCCAGTACTTC.

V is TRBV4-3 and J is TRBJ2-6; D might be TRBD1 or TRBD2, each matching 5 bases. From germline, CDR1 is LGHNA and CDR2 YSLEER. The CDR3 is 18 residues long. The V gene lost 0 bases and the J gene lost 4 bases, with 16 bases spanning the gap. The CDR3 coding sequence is TGCGCCAGCAGCCAAGAGGACTCCTGGGGCTCAGGGGCCAACGTCCTGACTTTC. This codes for CASSQEDSWGSGANVLTF.

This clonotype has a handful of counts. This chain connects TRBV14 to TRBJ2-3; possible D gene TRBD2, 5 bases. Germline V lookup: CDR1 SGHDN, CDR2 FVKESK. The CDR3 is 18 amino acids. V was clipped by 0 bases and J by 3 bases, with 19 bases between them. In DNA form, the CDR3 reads TGTGCCAGCAGCCAAGAGTCGCAGGCGGGCACTGGGACAGATACGCAGTATTTT. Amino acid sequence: CASSQESQAGTGTDTQYF.

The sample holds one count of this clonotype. The CDR3 nucleotides are TGTGCCAGCAGGCTCCAAACTGACACAGATACGCAGTATTTT. Translation gives CASRLQTDTDTQYF. This chain joins TRBV6-1 and TRBJ2-3; no clear D gene. Germline V lookup: CDR1 MNHNS, CDR2 SASEGT. The germline V and J ends were trimmed by 6 bases and 2 bases, with 12 bases remaining between them. The CDR3 runs to 14 residues.

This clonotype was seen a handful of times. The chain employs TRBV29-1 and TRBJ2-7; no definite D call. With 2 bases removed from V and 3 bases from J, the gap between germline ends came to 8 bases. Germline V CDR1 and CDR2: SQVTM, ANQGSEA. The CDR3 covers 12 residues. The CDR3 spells CSVERNGYEQYF. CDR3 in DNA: TGCAGCGTTGAAAGGAATGGCTACGAGCAGTACTTC.

The CDR3 spells CASSPDTLNYEQYF. CDR3 in DNA: TGTGCCAGCAGCCCCGACACTTTGAACTACGAGCAGTACTTC. The chain links TRBV11-2 to TRBJ2-5; unclear D gene. The closer fit of TRBJ2-7 to the DNA end suggests the J call may be wrong. Germline V gives CDR1 SGHAT, CDR2 FQNNGV. The CDR3 consists of 14 residues.

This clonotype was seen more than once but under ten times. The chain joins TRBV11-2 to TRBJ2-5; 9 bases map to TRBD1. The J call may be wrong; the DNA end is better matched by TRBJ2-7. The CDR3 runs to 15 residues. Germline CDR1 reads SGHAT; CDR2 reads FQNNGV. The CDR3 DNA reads TGTGCCAGCCGCCCTACGGGGACAGGGAGCCACGAGCAGTACTTC. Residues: CASRPTGTGSHEQYF.

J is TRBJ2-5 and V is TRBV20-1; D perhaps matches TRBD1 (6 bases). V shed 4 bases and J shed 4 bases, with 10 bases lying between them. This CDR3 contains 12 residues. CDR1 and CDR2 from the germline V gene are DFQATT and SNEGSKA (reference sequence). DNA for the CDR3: TGCAGTGCTAAAGGACAGACAGAGACCCAGTACTTC. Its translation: CSAKGQTETQYF.

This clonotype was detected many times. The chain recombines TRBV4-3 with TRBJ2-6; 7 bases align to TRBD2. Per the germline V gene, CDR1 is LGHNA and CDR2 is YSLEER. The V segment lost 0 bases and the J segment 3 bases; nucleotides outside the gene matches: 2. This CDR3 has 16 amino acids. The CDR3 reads CASSQESSGGANVLTF. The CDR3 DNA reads TGCGCCAGCAGCCAAGAATCTAGCGGTGGGGCCAACGTCCTGACTTTC.